This T cell receptor beta chain was recorded in a study of blood T cell repertoires in COVID-19 (dated by TCRdb to between 2020 and 2021). Looking at the study overall: Samples from collaborators originated in the United States, Italy and Spain and spanned both the acute and convalescent phases of COVID-19. The material from the prospective study consisted of cDNA or gDNA derived from T cells, B-cell-depleted T cells, or PBMCs. Deeply sampled blood TCRbeta repertoires from subjects exposed to, actively infected with, or recovered from COVID-19 were included in the dataset. A freely available public database, intended as a resource for researchers studying the immune response to SARS-CoV-2, is where the repertoires were released. Samples were obtained from the ongoing ImmuneRACE study (first 160 participants) and from over 1,000 subjects provided by 6 global collaborators. The sample metadata nearly always contained a de-identified subject ID, COVID-19 status, age in years and sex. Where HLA class I and class II types were available, the types were taken from metadata supplied by the sample provider, not from assay-based typing.

This clone was seen more than once but under ten times. Its antigen remains undetermined. Base qualities are not recorded, but no much larger clone differs from it by a single base. Each collaborating institution followed its own protocols to collect whole blood in K2EDTA tubes. For TCRbeta analysis, collaborators shipped samples as frozen whole blood, isolated PBMCs, or DNA extracted from either of those sample types. TCRbeta CDR3 regions were amplified from genomic DNA by means of the immunoSEQ Assay, a bias-controlled multiplex PCR. The published analysis was carried out like this. Within the assay, amplification of reference gene primers was used to estimate how many nucleated cells each sample contained. To quantify the absolute abundance of each unique TCRbeta CDR3 rearrangement, sequence reads were collapsed and filtered. For each sample, productive Simpson clonality was calculated as the square root of Simpson's diversity index across productive rearrangements. The source is immuneACCESS, and TCRdb retained only in-frame sequences with V and J called. Part of the clones is not carried over; for the studies checked, unresolved V genes explain less than half of this, and the remainder is unexplained. That table supplies the V and J calls and clone size; D and trimming were determined from the DNA. The sample table records roughly 200,000 clones; 90% of these occur just once. The ten largest clones capture about 0.54% of the sample.

Broader findings and caveats from the paper: The quantity of clinical and demographic metadata differed by source and by participant and was supplied without curation.

From its cysteine to its phenylalanine, the CDR3 spans 17 amino acids. Only the CDR3 portion is preserved as DNA: 51 bases, with reading frame beginning at the first base. V is pared back by 2 bases and J by 0 bases, with 17 bases lying between the germline termini. CDR1 and CDR2 were assigned from the germline V gene as MNHNS and SASEGT. The receptor's source is a middle-aged man with acute or convalescent COVID-19. Material: peripheral blood. The chain is encoded by TRBV6-1 joined to TRBJ2-7; perhaps TRBD1 is the D gene, with 6 bases matching. The sequenced DNA: TGTGCCAGCAGTGAAAACCGGCATGGGACAAGCTCCTACGAGCAGTACTTC. The translation is CASSENRHGTSSYEQYF.